A selection of T cell receptor beta chains follows, all from one sample in a study of CD8 T cells in ankylosing spondylitis. TCRdb redid the calling of the 5' RACE reads with MiXCR, one entry per CDR3 protein. The sample lists a few hundred thousand distinct CDR3 sequences; around 7.6% were seen once. The sequenced sample was blood, either unsorted or a sorted T cell fraction (not recorded which). The receptors were sampled from a male donor with ankylosing spondylitis. CDR3s include the opening cysteine and the closing phenylalanine or tryptophan. The order of the fields is J gene, V gene, D gene, clone size, CDR3 DNA, CDR3 protein. The D gene is left open where the match is weak. Where a row states a size, it is once, few, many or the class of an expanded clone; other rows omit it.

>TRBJ2-7|TRBV20-1|.|few
TGCAGCATAGGGGGATGGAGCGGGGACTCCTACGAGCAGTACTTC
CSIGGWSGDSYEQYF
>TRBJ2-3|TRBV7-2|.|.
TGTGCCAGCCTACAGTTAGCGGGATCGCAGGGGGTAGATACGCAGTATTTT
CASLQLAGSQGVDTQYF
>TRBJ2-2|TRBV5-1|.|many
TGCGCCAGCAGCCAGAACACCGGGGAGCTGTTTTTT
CASSQNTGELFF
>TRBJ2-7|TRBV12-3/TRBV12-4|.|few
TGTGCCAGCAGATCAGACGGGGAATGGGGCGAGCAGTACTTC
CASRSDGEWGEQYF
>TRBJ2-1|TRBV7-9|.|.
TGTGCCAGCAGCGAGACCGTTAGCAGTGAGCAGTTCTTC
CASSETVSSEQFF
>TRBJ2-5|TRBV5-1|TRBD2|.
TGCGCCAGCAGCTTCGGCGGGGGACGAGAGACCCAGTACTTC
CASSFGGGRETQYF
>TRBJ1-3|TRBV7-6|.|.
TGTGCCAGCATCCCCGGGGGACCGTCCTCTGGAAACACCATATATTTT
CASIPGGPSSGNTIYF
>TRBJ2-5|TRBV19|TRBD1|few
TGTGCCAGTAGTATCCAGGGGGCAGGAGAGACCCAGTACTTC
CASSIQGAGETQYF
>TRBJ2-7|TRBV7-9|.|many
TGTGCCAGCAGCTCGCTGAACGTGGGCGAGCAGTACTTC
CASSSLNVGEQYF
>TRBJ2-7|TRBV27|TRBD2|many
TGTGCCAGCAGTTTATCGATTCGTCTAGCGGCCAGGAACGACGAGCAGTACTTC
CASSLSIRLAARNDEQYF
>TRBJ2-5|TRBV25-1|TRBD1|many
TGTGCCAGCAGTGAGACAGGGACAAAAGAGACCCAGTACTTC
CASSETGTKETQYF
>TRBJ2-7|TRBV5-1|.|many
TGCGCCAGCAGCACCTCGGGACCCTTCTACGAGCAGTACTTC
CASSTSGPFYEQYF
>TRBJ2-7|TRBV28|TRBD1|few
TGTGCCAGCAGGGACAGGGGCCGCTCCTACGAGCAGTACTTC
CASRDRGRSYEQYF
>TRBJ2-5|TRBV28|TRBD2|.
TGTGCCAGCAGATCCTTCTTACTAGCGAATAAAGAGACCCAGTACTTC
CASRSFLLANKETQYF
>TRBJ1-5|TRBV7-2|.|.
TGTGCCAGCAGCTTAGCAGTGGAAGTGGGTCAGCCCCAGCATTTT
CASSLAVEVGQPQHF
>TRBJ2-1|TRBV7-3|.|.
TGTGCCAGCAGCTTAACCAGTCGGGGGGGCCAGGGGGCCATCAATGAGCAGTTCTTC
CASSLTSRGGQGAINEQFF
>TRBJ2-7|TRBV3-1|.|.
TGTGCCAGCAGCCAAGATCTGACGAATTCCTCCTACGAGCAGTACTTC
CASSQDLTNSSYEQYF
>TRBJ2-5|TRBV4-2|.|.
TGTGCCAGCAGCCCAGCACTAAGTCGAGAGACCCAGTACTTC
CASSPALSRETQYF
>TRBJ1-4|TRBV7-9|.|few
TGTGCCAGCAGCCCCGCGACGGGCGGTAATGAAAAACTGTTTTTT
CASSPATGGNEKLFF
>TRBJ2-7|TRBV20-1|TRBD2|many
TGCAGTGCTACCCGAAGGTGGCTAGCGGGAGGCTACGAGCAGTACTTC
CSATRRWLAGGYEQYF
>TRBJ2-2|TRBV6-5|TRBD1|once
TGTGCCAGCAGTTCCGGGACAGTCACCGGGGAGCTGTTTTTT
CASSSGTVTGELFF
>TRBJ2-7|TRBV5-6|TRBD2|.
TGTGCCAGCAGCCCGCGACTAGCGGACTACGAGCAGTACTTC
CASSPRLADYEQYF
>TRBJ2-2|TRBV24-1|TRBD2|many
TGTGCCACCGGGCGGGAGGCCCACACCGGGGAGCTGTTTTTT
CATGREAHTGELFF
>TRBJ2-7|TRBV29-1|TRBD1|few
TGCAGCGTTGCGGGACAGCTTAACTCCTACGAGCAGTACTTC
CSVAGQLNSYEQYF
>TRBJ2-1|TRBV18|TRBD1|.
TGTGCCAGCTCACCGCCGGACAGGGAAGGTTACGAGCAGTTCTTC
CASSPPDREGYEQFF
>TRBJ1-4|TRBV9|TRBD1|few
TGTGCCAGCAGCGCGGGGACAGGGGTGGATGAAAAACTGTTTTTT
CASSAGTGVDEKLFF
>TRBJ1-2|TRBV20-1|TRBD1|few
TGCAGTGCTAGAGAGACAGGGTACGGCTACACCTTC
CSARETGYGYTF
>TRBJ1-4|TRBV27|.|.
TGTGCCAGCAAGGCACAGGGAGGCGAAAAACTGTTTTTT
CASKAQGGEKLFF
>TRBJ2-1|TRBV7-2|.|few
TGTGCCAGCAGCCCCGTAATCACCGAATACAATGAGCAGTTCTTC
CASSPVITEYNEQFF
>TRBJ2-7|TRBV28|.|.
TGTGCCAGCAGTTTTGGTCCAGTCAGCTCCTACGAGCAGTACTTC
CASSFGPVSSYEQYF
>TRBJ1-6|TRBV20-1|.|few
TGCAGTGCTCGTAGGGGGATAATTTCACCCCTCCACTTT
CSARRGIISPLHF
>TRBJ2-6|TRBV15|.|.
TGTGCCACCAGCAGAGTCCGGGACGGGGCCAACGTCCTGACTTTC
CATSRVRDGANVLTF
>TRBJ2-7|TRBV12-3/TRBV12-4|.|few
TGTGCCAGCAGTTTAGGCGCTGGGTCCTACGAGCAGTACTTC
CASSLGAGSYEQYF
>TRBJ2-1|TRBV6-1|TRBD1|few
TGTGCCAGCAGTGCCACAGGGGGCCTTGAGCAGTTCTTC
CASSATGGLEQFF
>TRBJ2-7|TRBV5-1|.|.
TGCGCCAGCAGCTTGGGGGTGTCCTCCTACGAGCAGTACTTC
CASSLGVSSYEQYF
>TRBJ2-7|TRBV7-6|.|.
TGTGCCAGCAGCTCCCCCAATTACGAGCAGTACTTC
CASSSPNYEQYF
>TRBJ2-5|TRBV13|.|few
TGTGCCAGCAGCCCCCGAGCCCCACAAGAGACCCAGTACTTC
CASSPRAPQETQYF
>TRBJ1-1|TRBV15|.|few
TGTGCCACCAGCAGGGATGGGACACTAGCGAAGAACACTGAAGCTTTCTTT
CATSRDGTLAKNTEAFF
>TRBJ1-4|TRBV5-1|.|.
TGCGCCAGCCGACGACTGACAGCAACTAATGAAAAACTGTTTTTT
CASRRLTATNEKLFF
>TRBJ1-5|TRBV12-3/TRBV12-4|.|few
TGTGCCAGCAGTTTGCGCCCCAGGGGCAATCAGCCCCAGCATTTT
CASSLRPRGNQPQHF
>TRBJ1-2|TRBV15|.|.
TGTGCCACCAGCAGAGATCTGGGACACCCAAACTATGGCTACACCTTC
CATSRDLGHPNYGYTF
>TRBJ2-7|TRBV28|TRBD2|many
TGTGCTTCGCGATCTAGCGGGAGCGTTCACGAGCAGTACTTC
CASRSSGSVHEQYF
>TRBJ2-3|TRBV5-1|.|many
TGCGCCAGCAGCCTCGAGGCCCGCCCTTACACAGATACGCAGTATTTT
CASSLEARPYTDTQYF
>TRBJ1-3|TRBV7-6|.|.
TGTGCCAGCAGCTTAGGTCTTGTCGGAGGCTCTGGAAACACCATATATTTT
CASSLGLVGGSGNTIYF
>TRBJ2-7|TRBV7-9|.|.
TGTGCCAGCAGCTTAGCTGTGGGGACCTACGAGCAGTACTTC
CASSLAVGTYEQYF
>TRBJ2-7|TRBV19|TRBD2|few
TGTGCCACAAGACTAGCGGGAGTTCCCGAGCAGTACTTC
CATRLAGVPEQYF
>TRBJ2-7|TRBV7-2|.|few
TGTGCCAGCAGCTCGACCGGGGCATCGGAGCGGCAGTACTTC
CASSSTGASERQYF
>TRBJ2-7|TRBV28|TRBD2|few
TGTGCCAGCAGCTCGGGACTAGCGGGGCCAATCTACGAGCAGTACTTC
CASSSGLAGPIYEQYF
>TRBJ2-5|TRBV20-1|.|few
TGCAGTGCTCCTCCGGGCCTAGGGGAGACCCAGTACTTC
CSAPPGLGETQYF